The subject of this entry is one T cell receptor beta chain. These data are taken from a study of shared clonotypes between healthy human individuals. Sequencing was performed with immunoSEQ multiplex PCR; in TCRdb, only in-frame clones are kept and a portion is missing. The table shows 1.4 million to 1.5 million clones, with roughly 95% occurring only once. Germline-derived CDR1 and CDR2 are SGHRS and YFSETQ. V lost 4 bases, J lost 5 bases, and 8 bases stayed unmatched. The CDR3 is 14 amino acids. The gene calls are TRBV5-1 and TRBJ2-7, with TRBD1 identical over 8 bases. The sequencing input was naive CD4+ T cells sorted from blood. Noted subset: CD45RA+ positively selected. The TCR was taken from a man aged 30-40 years in good health. The CDR3 is CASSQTGVLDEQYF. The CDR3 DNA follows: TGCGCCAGCAGCCAGACAGGGGTACTCGACGAGCAGTACTTC.